This section outlines one T cell receptor (beta chain) sequence together with its context. Its target antigen remains unknown. Per-nucleotide qualities are absent, and no much larger clonotype sits a single base away. Library preparation used the immunoSEQ multiplex PCR assay. For the multiplex PCR, a mixture combining 60 forward primers for TCR Vbeta segments and 13 reverse primers for TCR Jbeta segments was used. A multiplex PCR assay on genomic DNA amplified the CDR3 region of rearranged TCR beta genes. The Illumina HiSeq System was used to sequence the amplified TCR beta libraries as 87-base-pair reads. Processing in the source paper ran as follows. In a later analysis, some 80 million unique TCR beta chains were counted across the 500 to 700 repertoires, and about 9.9 million of these chains were shared by at least two donors. Raw reads were error-corrected and collapsed into unique sequences by a nearest-neighbor algorithm in which closely related sequences were merged to remove PCR and sequencing errors. V, D and J gene segments were assigned by aligning CDR3 sequences to IMGT reference sequences. For a sequence to be retained, a match of at least six nucleotides was required to both a V gene segment and a J gene segment. Rearrangements were called productive when the CDR3 lacked stop codons and stayed in frame with V and J; all others were non-productive. Following IMGT convention, CDR3 was defined as the stretch from the second conserved V-encoded cysteine to the conserved J-encoded phenylalanine. The earlier analysis of around 640 of the donors excluded sequences that lacked an unambiguous match to a single V gene segment. In an earlier analysis of some 590 of the donors, a V segment was called functional when productive rearrangements were above 56.7%, and segregating when the standard deviation between donors exceeded 5%. To diagnose cytomegalovirus status from the catalog of TCR beta chain sequences, a statistical classification framework was built. In a later analysis, V and J genes were assigned by comparing TCR nucleotide sequences against IMGT/GENE-DB human TR gene sequences. In a later analysis, CDR3 sequences and most-parsimonious VDJ recombination scenarios were assigned using the TCRdist pipeline. In a later analysis, each TCR beta chain was defined by its CDR3 amino acid sequence together with its V-gene family, and reads lacking a unique V-gene family were excluded. To address suspected cross-contamination and a sequencing artifact, a later analysis removed approximately 600 highly shared, low-generation-probability nucleotide sequences. A later analysis calculated a clonal expansion index for each public chain from normalized within-repertoire ranks of inferred template counts. Generation probabilities in a later analysis came from a VDJ recombination model fitted to out-of-frame rearrangements, and those results were checked against IGoR. A later analysis scored TCR-TCR, TCR-HLA and TCR-CMV co-occurrence with hypergeometric tests, applying a repertoire-size bias correction to TCR pairs. In a later analysis, false discovery rates were estimated by permuting HLA or CMV assignments 20 times. In a later analysis, co-occurring TCRs were grouped using DBSCAN, and TCRdist sequence similarity was added for clustering within HLA-allele-positive subsets. Co-occurrence clustering excluded repertoires with fewer than 30,000 or more than 120,000 public chains, plus five with anomalous nucleotide sharing. TCRdb obtained this table from immuneACCESS and retained in-frame rearrangements with V and J assigned. These tables miss some clones; where compared with another copy, unresolved V genes account for less than half of the shortfall, and the remainder is unexplained. V, J and clone size were drawn from that table, and D and trimming were deduced from the DNA. The sample table records about 180,000 clones; roughly 78% of these occur just once. Together, the top ten hold 1.9% of the sample.

This sample was included in a study of cytomegalovirus exposure and HLA in healthy donors (dated by TCRdb to 2017 to 2019). For the wider study: According to an earlier analysis of around 600 of the donors, 150 million to 200 million T cells yielded roughly 110 million unique TCR beta sequences and approximately 280 Gb of sequence data. Of the 398 genotyped donors, roughly 85% fell in the genetic ancestry cluster associated with self-reported Caucasian donors. Roughly 5 DR-DQ haplotypes were handled as single units for association and clustering, since linkage in the cohort was strong. HLA typing included class I and class II loci at four-digit resolution. Across about 380 genotyped donors of the cohort, an average of roughly 200,000 unique TCR beta nucleotide sequences per donor were sequenced, and about a sixth of those sequences were non-productive. Every discovery cohort repertoire had been produced on one sequencing platform. An earlier analysis of several hundred of the donors applied high-throughput TCR beta sequencing to assess whether each TCR beta V gene segment acted as functional or pseudogenic. The study was designed to test whether signatures of past pathogen exposure could be identified by cataloging public T cell receptors. A later genetic analysis used genome-wide SNP genotypes for about 65% of the roughly 670 donors, treating that subset as a discovery cohort. Approximately 330 gigabases of sequencing data and around 90 million unique TCR sequences made up an early release that covered nearly 650 HLA-typed donors. Along with the roughly 710-subject first cohort, a separate validation cohort of 120 different subjects was used. A later analysis re-analyzed previously published TCR beta repertoires from 550 to 700 donors and added high-resolution HLA genotyping to study TCR occurrence patterns. The number of typed donors differed by locus: about 620-630 for A, B, C, DRB1 and DQB1; approximately 520 for DQA1; 606 for DPA1; and some 430 for DPB1. To predict cytomegalovirus infection status, the study combined high-throughput TCR immunosequencing, statistical association of individual TCRs with disease status, and machine learning. Donor age, sex, ethnicity and CMV serostatus were collected together with the repertoire data. Rather than drawing on any new phenotypic data, the later analysis identified candidate immune exposures from TCR beta sequences and the way those sequences occurred across donors. The study used immunosequencing to profile the T cell repertoires of some 600 subjects and linked those repertoires to cytomegalovirus serostatus.

The paper as a whole reports these results and caveats: The sequencing pipeline was judged likely to have produced a cluster of highly shared sequence variants as a technical artifact. In a later genetic analysis, a missense DCLRE1C variant was associated with V-gene and J-gene trimming of TCR beta chains, and the association was replicated in an independent cohort. A further reported finding was that TCR beta sequences accurately predicted the HLA-A and HLA-B alleles for most subjects in the first cohort. For the cohort, immune exposure information was limited to CMV serostatus. The 87-base-pair reads could not distinguish some IMGT-functional V segments, including TRBV6-2 and TRBV6-3, so those segments were excluded. In an earlier analysis of some 550 of the donors, most TCR beta V segments were observed in productive rearrangements about 87% or about 30% of the time, broadly matching IMGT annotations. Because HLA typing was unavailable for some donors at each locus, only the typed subset was used in association tests. The study listed approximately 150 TCR beta chains as associated with cytomegalovirus. The classifier was reported to diagnose cytomegalovirus status with high specificity and sensitivity in both the original and validation cohorts. Correlated functional status among segregating V segments might reflect linkage disequilibrium, but an unknown experimental factor could not be ruled out. Because counts were too low, around 18 rarely observed V segments, including chromosome 9 orphons, were left out of the earlier analysis of a few hundred of the donors. A later genetic analysis reported fewer N-insertions in productive TCRs among donors in an Asian-associated ancestry cluster than the approximately 700-donor mean. In a later analysis, most CMV-associated TCR beta chains were found to appear HLA-restricted, with HLA associations seemingly driven largely by CMV exposure. At a false discovery rate of 0.05, a later analysis linked fewer than 20,000 TCR beta sequences to specific HLA alleles. A later analysis reported that several top co-occurrence clusters appeared linked to parvovirus B19, influenza, CMV and Epstein-Barr virus. The authors suggested that the approach could potentially be generalized to other disease states and immunological phenotypes. The presence/absence analyses assumed that sequencing depth was roughly uniform across donors, and that assumption may not be true. Only TCR beta chains were sequenced in this cohort, and the absence of alpha or paired-chain data limited detectable features. In a later analysis, HLA-associated TCR beta chains were found to be more clonally expanded and to have lower generation probabilities than equally common non-associated chains. Assigning TCR associations to individual alleles was difficult when HLA alleles, especially DR and DQ, strongly co-occurred. In vitro tests confirmed that three of the cytomegalovirus-associated TCR beta chains recognize cytomegalovirus antigens. A later analysis found that TCR association rates varied across HLA loci, with DRB1 alleles showing the most associated TCRs and HLA-C alleles the fewest. Most TCR sequences were observed very rarely across donors, whereas some public TCRs were present in many individuals.

The cohort comprised some 680 healthy bone marrow donors. Cohort members were all nominally healthy when sampled, although unrecorded immune exposures were likely present. The donor was CMV seronegative and was included in the group of approximately 350 seronegative cohort members. Each donor provided a peripheral blood sample, and peripheral blood mononuclear cells were used for TCR beta sequencing. Genomic DNA extraction from the blood cell samples was performed with the Qiagen DNeasy Blood Extraction Kit. V is reduced by 0 bases and J by 6 bases, leaving a spacing of 16 bases between them. From cysteine to phenylalanine, the CDR3 is 15 amino acids long. The kept DNA is CDR3 alone, 45 bases in frame from the first base. CDR1 and CDR2 were assigned from the germline V gene as SGDLS and YYNGEE.

This TCR was sampled from a woman in her twenties or thirties in good health and CMV-seronegative. The source material was PBMCs. The rearranged chain carries TRBV9 and TRBJ2-7; the D segment could be TRBD2, given 5 matching bases. The CDR3 protein is CASSVVSASKGEQYF. The DNA reads TGTGCCAGCAGCGTAGTTTCCGCTAGCAAGGGCGAGCAGTACTTC.